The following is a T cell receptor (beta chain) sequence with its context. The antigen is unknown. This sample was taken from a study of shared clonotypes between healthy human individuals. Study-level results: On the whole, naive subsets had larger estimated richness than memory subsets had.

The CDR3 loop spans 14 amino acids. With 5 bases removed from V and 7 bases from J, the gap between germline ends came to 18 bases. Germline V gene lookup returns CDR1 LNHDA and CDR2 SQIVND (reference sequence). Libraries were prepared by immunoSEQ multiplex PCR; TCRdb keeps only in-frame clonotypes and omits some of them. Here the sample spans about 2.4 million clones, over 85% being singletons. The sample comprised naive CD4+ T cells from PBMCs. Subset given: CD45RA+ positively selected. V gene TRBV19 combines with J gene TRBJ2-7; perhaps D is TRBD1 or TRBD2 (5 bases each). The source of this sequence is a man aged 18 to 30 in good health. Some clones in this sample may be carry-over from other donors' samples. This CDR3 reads CASSHNRDAREQYF. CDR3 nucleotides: TGTGCCAGTAGTCACAACCGGGACGCGAGGGAGCAGTACTTC.